This TCR beta chain was profiled in a study of cytomegalovirus exposure and HLA in healthy donors. Study-wide findings and caveats: Listed as cytomegalovirus-associated were 150 to 200 TCR beta chains. Whilst most TCR sequences proved rare, a subset of public TCRs occurred across many donors. In the 130 or so validation repertoires, about 95% of cluster scores exceeded 0, per a later analysis.

The V gene's germline CDR1 is SQVTM and CDR2 ANQGSEA. The CDR3 totals 14 residues. J lost 7 bases, V lost 6 bases, and 12 bases had no gene match. As concerns this clone: Its antigen is unidentified.

Generated by immunoSEQ multiplex PCR, the TCRdb table keeps only in-frame clones and is missing some. The table lists roughly 330,000 clones, 87% of them singletons. This receptor was identified in a woman aged 30 to 39 in good health and CMV-seropositive. Sequenced sample: PBMCs. The chain recombines TRBV29-1 with TRBJ2-1, with 7 bases aligning to TRBD1. This CDR3 is CSVQMPGQQNEQFF. The CDR3 nucleotides read TGCAGCGTCCAAATGCCGGGACAGCAAAATGAGCAGTTCTTC.